This record looks at one TCR beta chain sequence and its context. Its antigen is currently not known. No much larger clone is present one base from it, and per-base qualities are unavailable. Each collaborating institution followed its own protocols to collect whole blood in K2EDTA tubes. For TCRbeta analysis, collaborators shipped samples as frozen whole blood, isolated PBMCs, or DNA extracted from either of those sample types. The immunoSEQ Assay, a bias-controlled multiplex PCR, was used to amplify TCRbeta CDR3 regions from genomic DNA. The published analysis was carried out like this. The number of nucleated cells in each sample was estimated from the amplification of reference gene primers within the assay. To quantify the absolute abundance of each unique TCRbeta CDR3 rearrangement, sequence reads were collapsed and filtered. For each sample, productive Simpson clonality was calculated as the square root of Simpson's diversity index over productive rearrangements. What TCRdb holds here is the immuneACCESS table cut down to in-frame rearrangements. Part of the clones is not present; checked against another copy, under half of the missing clones reflect an unresolved V gene, and the others are unexplained. Clone size and V and J calls were adopted from that table, with D and trimming inferred from the DNA. The sample records about 180,000 clones, 65% to 90% of which are singletons. Of the sample, 7% to 10% is held by the ten largest clones.

The sample comes from a study of blood T cell repertoires in COVID-19 (dated by TCRdb to 2020 to 2021). With respect to the entire study: The collaborator samples originated in the United States, Italy and Spain and spanned the acute and convalescent phases of COVID-19. The material from the prospective study consisted of cDNA or gDNA derived from T cells, B-cell-depleted T cells, or PBMCs. Deeply sampled blood TCRbeta repertoires from subjects exposed to, actively infected with, or recovered from COVID-19 were included in the dataset. The repertoires were released in a freely available public database intended as a resource for research on the immune response to SARS-CoV-2. Samples were obtained from the ongoing ImmuneRACE study (first 160 participants) and from approximately 1,200 subjects provided by 6 global collaborators. A de-identified subject ID, COVID-19 status, age in years and sex were almost always included in the sample metadata. Where HLA class I and class II types were available, the types were taken from metadata supplied by the sample provider, not from assay-based typing.

Including cysteine and phenylalanine, the CDR3 has 13 amino acids. The entry retains the CDR3 DNA only, 39 bases that are in frame from base 1. V is clipped by 2 bases and J by 6 bases, and the sequence between their germline boundaries is 10 bases long. Reading the germline V gene gives CDR1 KGHSH and CDR2 LQKENI. Results the study describes overall, beyond this receptor: Clinical and demographic metadata were provided uncurated, with the amount varying by source and participant.

The chain uses TRBV18 and TRBJ1-2; confidence is insufficient to name the D gene. The sample consisted of peripheral blood. This TCR was recovered from a man aged 45-65 years with active or convalescent COVID-19. The encoded CDR3 is CASSPTGVDGYTF. The nucleotides read TGTGCCAGCTCACCAACGGGTGTGGATGGCTACACCTTC.